These 24 T cell receptor beta chains were all obtained from the same sample, sequenced in a study of blood T cell repertoires in COVID-19. The data were produced by immunoSEQ multiplex PCR, yet TCRdb's version contains in-frame clones alone and is incomplete. The sample lists tens of thousands of clones; approximately 84% were seen once. Sequenced material: peripheral blood. These receptors were obtained from an older man with active COVID-19.

The chain couples TRBV10-3 to TRBJ1-5; 7 bases map to TRBD1. V lost 5 bases, J lost 6 bases, and 10 bases stayed unmatched. This CDR3 contains 15 residues. The germline V gene has CDR1 ENHRY and CDR2 SYGVKD. The CDR3 spells CAISKGGSGGQPQHF. The CDR3 nucleotides are TGTGCCATCAGTAAAGGGGGTTCAGGGGGTCAGCCCCAGCATTTT.

V gene TRBV24-1 combines with J gene TRBJ2-5, with 10 nucleotides matching TRBD2. The germline V gene encodes CDR1 KGHDR and CDR2 SFDVKD. The CDR3 is made up of 11 amino acids. CDR3: CRPSGGETQYF. The CDR3 nucleotides are TGTCGCCCTAGCGGGGGTGAGACCCAGTACTTC.

This chain uses TRBV7-3 with TRBJ2-1; 10 bases line up with TRBD2. J lost 9 bases, V lost 5 bases, and 10 bases had no gene match. Per the germline V gene, CDR1 is SGHTA and CDR2 is FQGTGA. The length of the CDR3 is 15 residues. The CDR3 DNA is TGTGCCAGCAGCCTCAGCGGAGCGGGAGGGAGTGAGCAGTTCTTC. Its protein is CASSLSGAGGSEQFF.

This chain joins TRBV5-1 and TRBJ2-4, with TRBD2 identical over 12 bases. The trim removed 4 bases at V and 8 bases at J, leaving 10 bases unmatched. Germline assignment: CDR1 SGHRS and CDR2 YFSETQ. The CDR3 sequence is 16 residues long. The CDR3 DNA follows: TGCGCCAGCAGCCCGGGACTAGCGGGTTTTGCGGACATTCAGTACTTC. Translated, it gives CASSPGLAGFADIQYF.

The chain links TRBV7-9 to TRBJ2-3; 10 bases line up with TRBD1. This CDR3 has 16 residues. Germline V gene lookup returns CDR1 SEHNR and CDR2 FQNEAQ (reference sequence). The junction had 10 bases not matched to a gene; V was cut back by 7 bases and J by 3 bases. The CDR3 bases are TGTGCCAGCACCAACCGGGACAGGGGTAATACAGATACGCAGTATTTT. Translated, it gives CASTNRDRGNTDTQYF.

The chain uses TRBV4-3 and TRBJ2-7; maybe TRBD2 (6 bases). The germline V gene has CDR1 LGHNA and CDR2 YSLEER. V lost 0 bases, J lost 2 bases, and 17 bases lay in between. The CDR3 is made up of 17 amino acids. The DNA of the CDR3 is TGCGCCAGCAGCCAAGATTGGAGGGAGGAGGGGACCTACGAGCAGTACTTC. It translates to CASSQDWREEGTYEQYF.

The gene calls are TRBV30 and TRBJ1-5; the D gene is possibly TRBD1 (5 bases). CDR3 length: 13 amino acids. Trimming left V 0 bases short and J 6 bases short, with 9 bases between. Germline V lookup: CDR1 GTSNPN, CDR2 SVGIG (reference sequence). The CDR3 nucleotides are TGTGCCTGGAGTGTACGGGGGTCTCAGCCCCAGCATTTT. Translating gives CAWSVRGSQPQHF.

The chain joins TRBV7-9 to TRBJ2-3, with D possibly matching TRBD1 (5 bases). The length of the CDR3 is 14 residues. From germline, CDR1 is SEHNR and CDR2 FQNEAQ (reference sequence). The V end was cut by 2 bases, the J end by 6 bases, with 12 bases between. The CDR3 sequence is CASSLLQGRDTQYF. For the CDR3, the DNA is TGTGCCAGCAGCTTACTGCAGGGCCGGGATACGCAGTATTTT.

The chain links TRBV9 to TRBJ1-5; possibly TRBD1 for D (6 bases). This CDR3 contains 15 residues. V was clipped by 1 base and J by 3 bases, with 11 bases between them. Germline CDR1 and CDR2: SGDLS and YYNGEE. The DNA of the CDR3 is TGTGCCAGCAGCGTAAGCGGGGGCCTCAATCAGCCCCAGCATTTT. This sequence encodes CASSVSGGLNQPQHF.

A word on this clone: The junction does not match germline at one end; this may be a read error. The genes are TRBV7-7 and TRBJ2-1, with 10 bases matching TRBD2. CDR1 is SSHAT, CDR2 FNYEAQ, per germline (reference sequence). This CDR3 has 20 amino acids. The CDR3 nucleotides are TGTGCTAGCAGTTTGGCTGAATTTAGGTCGATCAGCGGGAGGGACAATGAGCAGTTCTTC. This gives the protein CASSLAEFRSISGRDNEQFF.

The chain uses TRBV6-1 and TRBJ2-1; TRBD2 aligns across 11 bases. This CDR3 is built from 15 residues. Germline CDR1 and CDR2: MNHNS and SASEGT. The junction had 4 bases not matched to a gene; V was cut back by 1 base and J by 8 bases. CDR3 sequence (DNA): TGTGCCAGCAGTGAAGGGACTAGCGGGTATTATGAGCAGTTCTTC. It specifies CASSEGTSGYYEQFF.

The chain has TRBV30 and TRBJ1-1; no definite D call. The CDR3 length is 14 residues. The germline V gene encodes CDR1 GTSNPN and CDR2 SVGIG (reference sequence). Trimming took off 0 bases at V and 0 bases at J, with 8 bases between the two ends. The CDR3 reads CAWSVLYMNTEAFF. CDR3 in DNA: TGTGCCTGGAGTGTATTATATATGAACACTGAAGCTTTCTTT.

The chain carries TRBV18 and TRBJ2-5; D gene ambiguous. The germline gives CDR1 KGHSH, CDR2 LQKENI. The V end lost 1 base, the J end lost 5 bases, and 5 bases lay between the germline ends. CDR3 size: 12 residues. The CDR3 coding sequence is TGTGCCAGCTCACCACAACGGGAGACCCAGTACTTC. Protein product: CASSPQRETQYF. The whole variable domain, remainder taken from reference TRBV18 and TRBJ2-5, is NAGVMQNPRHLVRRRGQEARLRCSPMKGHSHVYWYRQLPEEGLKFMVYLQKENIIDESGMPKERFSAEFPKEGPSILRIQQVVRGDSAAYFCASSPQRETQYFGPGTRLLVL.

This clone was picked up a small number of times. As DNA, the CDR3 is TGTGCTAGTAAAGACGCAGGCGGAGGGGCTGAAGCTTTCTTT. This codes for CASKDAGGGAEAFF. The chain couples TRBV12-5 to TRBJ1-1; TRBD1 might be the D (5 bases). Per germline, CDR1 LGHNT and CDR2 FRNRAP. This CDR3 is built from 14 residues. Trimming cost V 8 bases and J 6 bases, with 19 bases left between them.

The CDR3 DNA follows: TGTGCCAGCATGAAACAGGGTCTCACAGATACGCAGTATTTT. It specifies CASMKQGLTDTQYF. This sequence joins TRBV6-5 and TRBJ2-3, with a tentative D call TRBD1 (6 bases). Trimming removed 7 bases from V and 2 bases from J, with 13 bases in between. Per germline, CDR1 MNHEY and CDR2 SVGAGI. This CDR3 has 14 residues.

DNA for the CDR3: TGTGCCAGCAGCCCCGGCAGGGGATGGTATGGCTACACCTTC. It codes for CASSPGRGWYGYTF. The chain recombines TRBV3-1 (or the pseudogene TRBV3-2) with TRBJ1-2; possible D gene TRBD1, 6 bases. V lost 4 bases, J lost 5 bases, and 14 bases lay in between. The germline gives CDR1 LGHDT, CDR2 YNNKEL (reference sequence). The CDR3 is 14 amino acids.

The chain combines TRBV7-8 with TRBJ2-1, with D possibly being TRBD2 (5 bases). The germline CDR1 and CDR2 sequences are SGHVS and FQNEAQ. Trimming removed 1 base from V and 5 bases from J, with 15 bases in between. The CDR3 runs 16 residues. The CDR3 region has the DNA TGTGCCAGCAGCTTAGGTGGGTGGGGAGTAAACAATGAGCAGTTCTTC. It translates to CASSLGGWGVNNEQFF. The full variable domain, its missing parts supplied by reference TRBV7-8 and TRBJ2-1, is GAGVSQSPRYKVAKRGQDVALRCDPISGHVSLFWYQQALGQGPEFLTYFQNEAQLDKSGLPSDRFFAERPEGSVSTLKIQRTQQEDSAVYLCASSLGGWGVNNEQFFGPGTRLTVL.

In its sample, this clone was seen once. V gene TRBV7-2 combines with J gene TRBJ2-3; D is possibly TRBD2 (5 bases). Trimming removed 6 bases at V and 3 bases at J, with 28 bases between. This CDR3 is 19 amino acids long. Germline CDR1 reads SGHTA; CDR2 reads FQGNSA. As DNA, the CDR3 is TGTGCCAGCAGGTCAAAGTTCCCCCCGGGCGCGAGGGAAACAGATACGCAGTATTTT. Amino acids: CASRSKFPPGARETDTQYF.

As DNA, the CDR3 is TGTGCCAGCAGCTTTAGACTAGCGGGAGAAGCCGGGGAGCTGTTTTTT. Translating it yields CASSFRLAGEAGELFF. The chain uses TRBV7-3 and TRBJ2-2; 12 bases align to TRBD2. The CDR3 length is 16 residues. Germline V gene sequence: CDR1 SGHTA, CDR2 FQGTGA. Trimming cost V 3 bases and J 6 bases; bases outside gene matches: 5.

CDR3 amino acids: CASSQSDEQFF. Here the CDR3 DNA reads TGTGCCAGCAGCCAGAGCGATGAGCAGTTCTTC. The rearrangement joins TRBV5-6 to TRBJ2-1; D uncertain. Per the germline V gene, CDR1 is SGHDT and CDR2 is YYEEEE. The CDR3 totals 11 residues. V was shortened by 4 bases and J by 8 bases, with 7 bases between the two germline ends.

The chain combines TRBV24-1 with TRBJ2-3; 9 bases align to TRBD1. This CDR3 has 15 amino acids. Losses at the gene ends were 6 bases for V and 1 base for J; bases not matched to a gene: 4. Germline-derived CDR1 and CDR2 are KGHDR and SFDVKD. As DNA, the CDR3 is TGTGCCACCAGTCCGGGACAGGGACGCACAGATACGCAGTATTTT. Protein: CATSPGQGRTDTQYF.

This clone was found a few times. This chain joins TRBV25-1 and TRBJ2-1; 15 bases align to TRBD2. V trimming: 1 base; J trimming: 13 bases; junction bases outside the gene matches: 5. Germline-derived CDR1 and CDR2 are MGHDK and SYGVNS. The CDR3 length is 15 residues. The CDR3 protein is CASSESWTSGRAQFF. The CDR3 nucleotides are TGTGCCAGCAGTGAATCTTGGACTAGCGGGAGGGCTCAGTTCTTC.

This chain links TRBV5-1 with TRBJ1-1; TRBD1 agrees at 8 bases. Germline CDR1 SGHRS, CDR2 YFSETQ. V was pared by 4 bases and J by 8 bases, with 7 bases of the junction left unmatched. The CDR3 length is 13 residues. CDR3 region: CASSGDRGSEAFF. CDR3 sequence (DNA): TGCGCCAGCAGCGGAGACAGGGGTTCCGAAGCTTTCTTT.

This chain uses TRBV2 with TRBJ2-7; no clear D gene. V gave up 5 bases and J gave up 4 bases, with 12 bases separating them. CDR1 is SNHLY, CDR2 FYNNEI, per germline. The CDR3 runs to 13 residues. CDR3 region: CASSPQALYEQYF. CDR3 nucleotides: TGTGCCAGCAGTCCCCAGGCGTTATACGAGCAGTACTTC. Based on the CDR3 plus reference TRBV2 and TRBJ2-7, the full variable domain is EPEVTQTPSHQVTQMGQEVILRCVPISNHLYFYWYRQILGQKVEFLVSFYNNEISEKSEIFDDQFSVERPDGSNFTLKIRSTKLEDSAMYFCASSPQALYEQYFGPGTRLTVT.